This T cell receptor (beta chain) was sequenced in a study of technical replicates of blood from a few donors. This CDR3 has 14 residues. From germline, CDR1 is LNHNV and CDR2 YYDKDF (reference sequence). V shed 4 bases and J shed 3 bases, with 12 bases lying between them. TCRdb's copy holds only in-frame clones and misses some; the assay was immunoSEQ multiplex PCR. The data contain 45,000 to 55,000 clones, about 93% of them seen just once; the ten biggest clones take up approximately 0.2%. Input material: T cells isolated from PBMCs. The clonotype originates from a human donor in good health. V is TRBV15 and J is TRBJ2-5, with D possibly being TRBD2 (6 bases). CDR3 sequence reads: CATSNPLAEETQYF. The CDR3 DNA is TGTGCCACCAGCAATCCCTTAGCGGAAGAGACCCAGTACTTC. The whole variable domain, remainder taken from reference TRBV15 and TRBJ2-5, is DAMVIQNPRYQVTQFGKPVTLSCSQTLNHNVMYWYQQKSSQAPKLLFHYYDKDFNNEADTPDNFQSRRPNTSFCFLDIRSPGLGDTAMYLCATSNPLAEETQYFGPGTRLLVL.